Following are 25 T cell receptor beta chains from one sample sequenced in a study of monozygotic twins with inflammatory bowel disease. TCRdb re-analyzed the 5' RACE reads; it lists each CDR3 protein once, without DNA. The sample totals 300,000 to 350,000 distinct CDR3 sequences. Sequencing was carried out using blood. Every receptor here comes from a human donor with ulcerative colitis or Crohn's disease, or a healthy co-twin of an affected twin (not recorded which).

The genes are TRBV28 and TRBJ2-3; the TCRdb call, TRBD1, lacks DNA for checking. CDR1 and CDR2 (germline): MDHEN, SYDVKM. The CDR3 runs to 16 residues. The chain's CDR3 is CASSSDPRGSTDTQYF.

This chain connects TRBV20-1 to TRBJ2-6. Germline CDR1 and CDR2: DFQATT and SNEGSKA (reference sequence). CDR3 length: 13 residues. Here the CDR3 reads CSGYASGANVLTF.

The chain has TRBV12-3 or TRBV12-4 and TRBJ2-1; absent DNA, TCRdb's TRBD1 call cannot be checked. CDR3 length equals 14 residues. The CDR3: CASSFRTGGNEQFF.

The chain employs TRBV27 and TRBJ1-4. CDR3 length: 14 amino acids. Germline values: CDR1 MNHEY, CDR2 SMNVEV (reference sequence). The CDR3 here is CASSPMTTNEKLFF. The full variable domain, its missing parts supplied by reference TRBV27 and TRBJ1-4, is EAQVTQNPRYLITVTGKKLTVTCSQNMNHEYMSWYRQDPGLGLRQIYYSMNVEVTDKGDVPEGYKVSRKEKRNFPLILESPSPNQTSLYFCASSPMTTNEKLFFGSGTQLSVL.

V is TRBV30 and J is TRBJ2-1; the TRBD2 assignment by TCRdb is unverifiable without DNA. This CDR3 spans 15 amino acids. Germline V gives CDR1 GTSNPN, CDR2 SVGIG (reference sequence). CDR3 amino acids: CAWSRPGLPFEEQFF.

The CDR3 sequence: CASSWGQAYEQYF. The chain has TRBV5-1 and TRBJ2-7; the D call from TCRdb, TRBD1, cannot be confirmed without DNA. The CDR3 loop spans 13 amino acids. CDR1 is SGHRS, CDR2 YFSETQ, per germline. Complete variable domain (other parts from reference TRBV5-1 and TRBJ2-7): KAGVTQTPRYLIKTRGQQVTLSCSPISGHRSVSWYQQTPGQGLQFLFEYFSETQRNKGNFPGRFSGRQFSNSRSEMNVSTLELGDSALYLCASSWGQAYEQYFGPGTRLTVT.

The chain carries TRBV12-3 or TRBV12-4 and TRBJ2-3; the TCRdb D gene call, TRBD2, has no DNA to confirm it. This CDR3 comprises 16 residues. Here the CDR3 reads CASSLSRSGPTDTQYF.

The chain couples TRBV2 to TRBJ2-1; there is no DNA to check the TCRdb D call of TRBD1. Looked up from germline, CDR1 is SNHLY and CDR2 is FYNNEI. There are 16 residues in the CDR3. CDR3 residues: CASSEATGKSYNEQFF.

The chain employs TRBV4-3 and TRBJ1-1. CDR3 length: 15 residues. CDR1 and CDR2 (germline): LGHNA, YSLEER. The CDR3 loop reads CASSQRSWGNTEAFF.

The chain combines TRBV27 with TRBJ2-7; TCRdb's assignment of TRBD2 cannot be checked, as there is no DNA. Germline V gene data show CDR1 as MNHEY and CDR2 as SMNVEV (reference sequence). The CDR3 has 14 amino acids. CDR3: CASSQGTSGNEQYF.

The CDR3: CASTAGTGGIGYGYTF. This chain connects TRBV10-2 to TRBJ1-2; the D gene TCRdb calls, TRBD1, cannot be checked with no DNA. The CDR3 is 16 amino acids. Germline CDR1 is WSHSY and CDR2 is SAAADI.

This CDR3 reads CASRRGLAGVYPRDEQFF. The chain employs TRBV5-6 and TRBJ2-1; checking the TCRdb D call of TRBD2 is not possible without DNA. Germline CDR1 SGHDT, CDR2 YYEEEE. This CDR3 is built from 18 residues. Full variable domain (outside the CDR3, taken from reference TRBV5-6 and TRBJ2-1): DAGVTQSPTHLIKTRGQQVTLRCSPKSGHDTVSWYQQALGQGPQFIFQYYEEEERQRGNFPDRFSGHQFPNYSSELNVNALLLGDSALYLCASRRGLAGVYPRDEQFFGPGTRLTVL.

The chain uses TRBV5-1 and TRBJ2-7; there is no DNA to check the TCRdb D call of TRBD2. Germline V CDR1 and CDR2: SGHRS, YFSETQ. The CDR3 is 14 amino acids. CDR3 region: CASSGSSGSYEQYF. Looking up the rest from reference TRBV5-1 and TRBJ2-7 gives the full variable domain: KAGVTQTPRYLIKTRGQQVTLSCSPISGHRSVSWYQQTPGQGLQFLFEYFSETQRNKGNFPGRFSGRQFSNSRSEMNVSTLELGDSALYLCASSGSSGSYEQYFGPGTRLTVT.

This chain links TRBV11-2 with TRBJ2-1; absent DNA, TCRdb's TRBD2 call cannot be checked. The CDR3 spans 18 residues. Germline V gene lookup returns CDR1 SGHAT and CDR2 FQNNGV. The CDR3 is CASSLRAGSLPSYNEQFF.

This chain joins TRBV14 and TRBJ2-2; TCRdb's assignment of TRBD2 cannot be checked, as there is no DNA. Germline V gene data show CDR1 as SGHDN and CDR2 as FVKESK. The CDR3 has 16 residues. This CDR3 is CASRPGLAGNTGELFF.

The chain couples TRBV29-1 to TRBJ2-5; without DNA, the TCRdb call of TRBD1 cannot be checked. The germline CDR1 and CDR2 sequences are SQVTM and ANQGSEA. The CDR3 runs to 14 residues. This chain's CDR3 is CSVNTPGGVETQYF.

The V call is TRBV4-1, the J call TRBJ1-2; the D gene TCRdb calls, TRBD1, cannot be checked with no DNA. CDR1 and CDR2 from the germline V gene are MGHRA and YSYEKL. The CDR3 covers 16 residues. CDR3: CASSQASRGGDYGFTF.

The chain has TRBV4-1 and TRBJ2-1; TCRdb lists TRBD1, though no DNA is available to test this call. The CDR3 has 16 residues. Germline-derived CDR1 and CDR2 are MGHRA and YSYEKL. The CDR3 here is CASSQEGGRTYNEQFF.

The V gene is TRBV12-3 or TRBV12-4, the J gene TRBJ2-3; without DNA, the TCRdb call of TRBD1 cannot be checked. The CDR3 totals 15 residues. The CDR3 is CASSLDRGGADTQYF.

The chain combines TRBV19 with TRBJ2-5. Germline-derived CDR1 and CDR2 are LNHDA and SQIVND (reference sequence). The CDR3 covers 13 residues. The CDR3 region is CASNNWGEETQYF.

The V call is TRBV12-3 or TRBV12-4, the J call TRBJ1-5; the D call from TCRdb, TRBD1, cannot be confirmed without DNA. This CDR3 comprises 14 residues. The CDR3 is CASSRTGAGQPQHF.

The chain joins TRBV5-5 to TRBJ2-2; TCRdb proposes TRBD1, but this gene call is untestable without DNA. Germline loops: CDR1 SGHKS, CDR2 YYEKEE (reference sequence). The CDR3 is 14 amino acids. The CDR3 sequence is CASSLLPVPGELFF.

The V gene is TRBV20-1, the J gene TRBJ2-1; TCRdb designates TRBD1, a call that cannot be tested without DNA. CDR3 length: 13 residues. Germline V CDR1 and CDR2: DFQATT, SNEGSKA (reference sequence). The CDR3 here is CSARDLRDNEQFF.

The chain couples TRBV5-1 to TRBJ2-1. Germline V gene lookup returns CDR1 SGHRS and CDR2 YFSETQ. This CDR3 spans 17 amino acids. The CDR3 loop reads CASSPAQTSGRKNEQFF.

The V and J genes are TRBV9 and TRBJ1-1; TCRdb outputs TRBD1, but without DNA this stays unchecked. Germline CDR1 reads SGDLS; CDR2 reads YYNGEE. CDR3 length equals 17 residues. CDR3 sequence reads: CASSAGTGGVLGTEAFF.